These 26 T cell receptor beta chains were all obtained from the same sample, sequenced in a study of diagnostic markers for celiac disease. TCRdb reprocessed the reads and reports one entry per CDR3 protein, with no DNA. This sample's clone table lists a few thousand distinct CDR3 sequences. Specimen: either unsorted cells or a sorted T cell fraction (not recorded which). The receptors were gathered from a human donor. This table probably holds off-target reads from a library built for another chain.

This chain joins TRBV5-4 and TRBJ2-7. From germline, CDR1 is SGHNT and CDR2 YYREEE (reference sequence). The CDR3 sequence is 15 residues long. CDR3 sequence: CASSLSGQGPYEQYF.

The V and J genes are TRBV4-2 and TRBJ2-7. Germline CDR1 reads LGHNA; CDR2 reads YNFKEQ. This CDR3 has 15 residues. This CDR3 reads CASSQDHGFSYEQYF.

This clonotype is medium-sized by frequency. The chain uses TRBV2 and TRBJ1-2; TCRdb outputs TRBD1, but without DNA this stays unchecked. The CDR3 is 13 amino acids. Germline V gene lookup returns CDR1 SNHLY and CDR2 FYNNEI. The CDR3 spells CASRGQGDYGYTF. Full variable domain (rest looked up from reference TRBV2 and TRBJ1-2): EPEVTQTPSHQVTQMGQEVILRCVPISNHLYFYWYRQILGQKVEFLVSFYNNEISEKSEIFDDQFSVERPDGSNFTLKIRSTKLEDSAMYFCASRGQGDYGYTFGSGTRLTVV.

V is TRBV20-1 and J is TRBJ1-1; TCRdb gives TRBD1 as the D gene, but with no DNA this cannot be confirmed. There are 11 residues in the CDR3. Germline lookup yields CDR1 DFQATT and CDR2 SNEGSKA (reference sequence). The CDR3 protein is CSASQGVEAFF.

This clonotype is medium-sized by frequency. The chain links TRBV5-6 to TRBJ2-2; TCRdb returns TRBD1, unconfirmable since there is no DNA. From germline, CDR1 is SGHDT and CDR2 YYEEEE. This CDR3 spans 15 amino acids. The CDR3 sequence is CASSWGAAYAGELFF. Full variable domain (remainder filled in from reference TRBV5-6 and TRBJ2-2): DAGVTQSPTHLIKTRGQQVTLRCSPKSGHDTVSWYQQALGQGPQFIFQYYEEEERQRGNFPDRFSGHQFPNYSSELNVNALLLGDSALYLCASSWGAAYAGELFFGEGSRLTVL.

The chain employs TRBV12-3 or TRBV12-4 and TRBJ2-1. CDR3 length equals 12 residues. CDR3 in amino acids: CASTDYYNEQFF.

The chain employs TRBV19 and TRBJ2-5. Germline V CDR1 and CDR2: LNHDA, SQIVND (reference sequence). CDR3 length: 13 residues. CDR3 sequence: CASKPDAQETQYF. The whole variable domain, remainder taken from reference TRBV19 and TRBJ2-5, is DGGITQSPKYLFRKEGQNVTLSCEQNLNHDAMYWYRQDPGQGLRLIYYSQIVNDFQKGDIAEGYSVSREKKESFPLTVTSAQKNPTAFYLCASKPDAQETQYFGPGTRLLVL.

By frequency, this clonotype is medium-sized. The chain carries TRBV7-2 and TRBJ2-7; TCRdb's D call of TRBD1 is untestable without DNA. Germline CDR1 SGHTA, CDR2 FQGNSA. The length of the CDR3 is 16 residues. The chain's CDR3 is CASTQGGTGIAYEQYF.

This sequence joins TRBV4-3 and TRBJ1-2; without DNA, the TCRdb call of TRBD1 cannot be checked. There are 17 residues in the CDR3. Germline CDR1 and CDR2: LGHNA and YSLEER. CDR3 loop: CASSRASGTGDNYGYTF.

The chain has TRBV3-1 and TRBJ2-4; with no DNA, the TCRdb D assignment of TRBD1 cannot be verified. The CDR3 has 16 residues. The V gene's germline CDR1 is LGHDT and CDR2 YNNKEL (reference sequence). CDR3 region: CASSQMGGAAKNIQYF.

This clonotype is called medium-sized based on its frequency. The chain couples TRBV6-5 to TRBJ2-7; the D gene TCRdb calls, TRBD2, cannot be checked with no DNA. Germline loops: CDR1 MNHEY, CDR2 SVGAGI. The CDR3 is made up of 18 amino acids. CDR3 protein: CASSYEGGLGAGAYEQYF.

The chain is built from TRBV20-1 and TRBJ2-7. This CDR3 region has 13 residues. Germline values: CDR1 DFQATT, CDR2 SNEGSKA (reference sequence). The chain's CDR3 is CSARVGFRYEQYF.

The rearrangement links TRBV12-3 or TRBV12-4 to TRBJ2-5; absent DNA, TCRdb's TRBD2 call cannot be checked. The CDR3 totals 15 residues. The CDR3 here is CASSYLAGGQETQYF.

This clonotype is called large based on its frequency. The rearrangement uses TRBV5-1 and TRBJ1-1; TCRdb returns TRBD1, unconfirmable since there is no DNA. CDR1 SGHRS and CDR2 YFSETQ come from the germline V gene. CDR3 length equals 14 residues. The CDR3 here is CASNPDGESTEAFF.

By frequency, this clonotype is medium-sized (0.01 to 0.1%). The chain carries TRBV20-1 and TRBJ2-3; no DNA is available, so the TRBD2 call from TCRdb remains unchecked. The CDR3 consists of 15 residues. In germline, CDR1 is DFQATT, CDR2 SNEGSKA (reference sequence). CDR3 protein: CSARGLAGTKDTQYF.

This clonotype is deemed medium-sized by its frequency. The gene calls are TRBV29-1 and TRBJ2-1; absent DNA, TCRdb's TRBD1 call cannot be checked. The germline V gene encodes CDR1 SQVTM and CDR2 ANQGSEA. CDR3 size: 12 residues. The CDR3 sequence: CSTRQGAHEQFF.

Its frequency marks this clonotype as medium-sized. This sequence joins TRBV18 and TRBJ1-2. Germline V gene lookup returns CDR1 KGHSH and CDR2 LQKENI. The CDR3 covers 14 residues. The CDR3 region is CASSPSGGDYGYTF.

This clonotype counts as medium-sized (0.01 to 0.1%) by frequency. The rearrangement links TRBV5-5 to TRBJ1-4; TCRdb lists TRBD1, though no DNA is available to test this call. The CDR3 spans 17 residues. Per germline, CDR1 SGHKS and CDR2 YYEKEE (reference sequence). Here the CDR3 reads CASSLNPSRDRNEKLFF.

This clonotype counts as medium-sized by frequency. The CDR3 sequence is CASSDDSLSNQPQHF. The chain is built from TRBV9 and TRBJ1-5; TCRdb indicates TRBD1, and absent DNA this call remains unverified. The CDR3 is 15 amino acids. CDR1 is SGDLS, CDR2 YYNGEE, per germline. Full variable domain (rest looked up from reference TRBV9 and TRBJ1-5): DSGVTQTPKHLITATGQRVTLRCSPRSGDLSVYWYQQSLDQGLQFLIQYYNGEERAKGNILERFSAQQFPDLHSELNLSSLELGDSALYFCASSDDSLSNQPQHFGDGTRLSIL.

The rearrangement joins TRBV15 to TRBJ1-2; TCRdb selects TRBD1, and the lack of DNA leaves this call unchecked. Germline CDR1 and CDR2: LNHNV and YYDKDF (reference sequence). The CDR3 length is 14 residues. The CDR3 is CATSRDGGQGGYTF.

This clonotype registers medium-sized by frequency. The CDR3 here is CASSLEVRTGSYEQYF. The chain joins TRBV5-1 to TRBJ2-7; there is no DNA to check the TCRdb D call of TRBD1. Germline V lookup: CDR1 SGHRS, CDR2 YFSETQ. This CDR3 contains 16 residues.

By frequency, this clonotype is large (0.1 to 1%). This chain connects TRBV28 to TRBJ2-7; the TCRdb call, TRBD1, lacks DNA for checking. The CDR3 has 17 amino acids. Germline values: CDR1 MDHEN, CDR2 SYDVKM. CDR3: CASSSTTIRGPSYEQYF.

This chain links TRBV24-1 with TRBJ1-5; absent DNA, TCRdb's TRBD1 call cannot be checked. The CDR3 loop spans 15 amino acids. Germline V CDR1 and CDR2: KGHDR, SFDVKD. CDR3 loop: CATSDAGQPDQPQHF.

This clonotype is identified as medium-sized from frequency. The CDR3: CASSLAGGEYGYTF. The V call is TRBV5-1, the J call TRBJ1-2; lacking DNA, the TRBD1 call made by TCRdb goes unchecked. CDR3 length: 14 residues. Germline V lookup: CDR1 SGHRS, CDR2 YFSETQ.

By frequency, this clonotype registers medium-sized. The J gene is TRBJ1-2, the V gene TRBV7-2; no DNA is available, so the TRBD1 call from TCRdb remains unchecked. Germline assignment: CDR1 SGHTA and CDR2 FQGNSA. This CDR3 is built from 13 residues. The CDR3 loop reads CASSPRGQLGYTF.

This clonotype is called medium-sized (0.01 to 0.1%) based on its frequency. The chain joins TRBV3-1 to TRBJ1-4; absent DNA, TCRdb's TRBD1 call cannot be checked. The CDR3 sequence is 14 residues long. Germline V gene lookup returns CDR1 LGHDT and CDR2 YNNKEL (reference sequence). CDR3 residues: CASRRDRGQEKLFF.